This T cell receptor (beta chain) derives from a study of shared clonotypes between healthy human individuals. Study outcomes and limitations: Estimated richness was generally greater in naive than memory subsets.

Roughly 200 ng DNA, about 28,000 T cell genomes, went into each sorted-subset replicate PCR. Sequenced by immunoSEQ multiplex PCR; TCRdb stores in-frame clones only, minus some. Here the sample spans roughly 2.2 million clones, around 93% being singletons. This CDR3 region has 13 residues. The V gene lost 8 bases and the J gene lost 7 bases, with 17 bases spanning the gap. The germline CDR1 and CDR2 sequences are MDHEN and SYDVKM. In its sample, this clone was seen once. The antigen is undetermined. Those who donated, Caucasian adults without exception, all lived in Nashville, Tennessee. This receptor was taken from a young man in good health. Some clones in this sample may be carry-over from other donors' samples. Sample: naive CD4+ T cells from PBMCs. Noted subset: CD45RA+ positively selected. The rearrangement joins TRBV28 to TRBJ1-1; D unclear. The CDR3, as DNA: TGTGCCAGCTTCCTAGTATTGACGGATGAAGCTTTCTTT. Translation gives CASFLVLTDEAFF. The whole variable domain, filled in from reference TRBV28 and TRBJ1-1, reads DVKVTQSSRYLVKRTGEKVFLECVQDMDHENMFWYRQDPGLGLRLIYFSYDVKMKEKGDIPEGYSVSREKKERFSLILESASTNQTSMYLCASFLVLTDEAFFGQGTRLTVV.